This record concerns one T cell receptor (beta chain) sequence. This sample is drawn from a study of T cell changes during pregnancy in multiple sclerosis. Germline CDR1 reads MNHEY; CDR2 reads SMNVEV (reference sequence). The CDR3 is 16 residues long. V was shortened by 5 bases and J by 4 bases, with 18 bases between the two germline ends. Repertoires were generated with immunoSEQ multiplex PCR, while TCRdb's copy carries only in-frame clones and drops some. The sample lists approximately 60,000 clones, roughly 90% seen once, with 1% to 1.5% in the top ten. The source of this sequence is a female donor with multiple sclerosis, enrolled in a pregnancy study. This material consisted of peripheral blood, taken in the second trimester of pregnancy. The V and J genes are TRBV27 and TRBJ1-5, with D possibly matching TRBD1 (5 bases). In DNA, the CDR3 is TGTGCCAGCAGTCCCCTACGAGGACACGAGAATCAGCCCCAGCATTTT. Its protein is CASSPLRGHENQPQHF.